One and the same sample provided the 4 T cell receptor beta chains below, sequenced in a study of T-cell memory formation after mild COVID-19. Each CDR3 protein is one row after TCRdb ran MiXCR on the 5' RACE reads. The table includes fewer than 400,000 distinct CDR3 sequences, about 17% detected once. The sequenced sample was PBMCs or a T cell subset sorted from them (not recorded which). The receptors here all came from a man aged 18 to 30 who had mild COVID-19 (a few samples of this study predate the infection). Cell type and time point are not known.

This clonotype has a count of ten or more. The chain recombines TRBV6-6 with TRBJ1-3, with 7 positions matching TRBD1. The CDR3 runs 15 residues. V lost 6 bases, J lost 0 bases, and 5 bases stayed unmatched. The germline V gene has CDR1 MNHNY and CDR2 SVGAGI (reference sequence). CDR3 sequence: CASSRGQVSGNTIYF. The CDR3 DNA reads as TGTGCCAGCAGCCGCGGACAGGTCTCTGGAAACACCATATATTTT.

This chain uses TRBV28 with TRBJ1-2; D possibly corresponds to TRBD1 (6 bases). The V gene's germline CDR1 is MDHEN and CDR2 SYDVKM. V lost 11 bases, J lost 8 bases, and 15 bases lay in between. The CDR3 contains 11 residues. CDR3: CAGGRGEGYTF. In DNA, the CDR3 is TGTGCCGGTGGAAGGGGGGAAGGCTACACCTTC.

There are a few counts of this clonotype. The chain uses TRBV28 and TRBJ2-4; D ambiguous. The CDR3 totals 12 residues. The V gene lost 6 bases and the J gene lost 8 bases, with 11 bases spanning the gap. CDR1 and CDR2 from the germline V gene are MDHEN and SYDVKM. CDR3 sequence: CASSPTWDIQYF. CDR3 DNA sequence: TGTGCCAGCAGCCCTACATGGGACATTCAGTACTTC.

This clonotype was recorded a few times. The chain recombines TRBV12-3 or TRBV12-4 with TRBJ2-3; 11 bases map to TRBD1. The ends lost 6 bases at V and 0 bases at J; junction bases unmatched: 5. This CDR3 comprises 16 residues. CDR3 region: CASRSGTGGSTDTQYF. CDR3 bases: TGTGCCAGCAGATCCGGGACAGGGGGGAGCACAGATACGCAGTATTTT.